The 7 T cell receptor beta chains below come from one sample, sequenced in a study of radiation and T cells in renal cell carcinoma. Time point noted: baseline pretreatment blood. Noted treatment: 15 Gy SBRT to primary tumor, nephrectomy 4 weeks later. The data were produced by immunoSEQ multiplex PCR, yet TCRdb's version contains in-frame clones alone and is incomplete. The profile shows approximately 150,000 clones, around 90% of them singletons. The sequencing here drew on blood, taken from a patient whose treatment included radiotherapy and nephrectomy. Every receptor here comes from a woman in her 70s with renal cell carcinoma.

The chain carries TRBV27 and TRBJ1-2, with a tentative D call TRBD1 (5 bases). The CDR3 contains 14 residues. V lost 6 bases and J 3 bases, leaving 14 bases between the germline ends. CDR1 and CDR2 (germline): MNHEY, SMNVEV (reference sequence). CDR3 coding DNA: TGTGCCAGCAGACAGGCCCAACGACACTATGGCTACACCTTC. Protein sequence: CASRQAQRHYGYTF.

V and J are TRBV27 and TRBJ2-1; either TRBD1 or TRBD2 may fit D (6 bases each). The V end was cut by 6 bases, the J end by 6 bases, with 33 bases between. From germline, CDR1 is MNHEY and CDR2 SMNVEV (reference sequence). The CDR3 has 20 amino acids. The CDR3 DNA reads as TGTGCCAGCAGACCACCTCCTCAGGGGATTGGGGGAGCGCGGGGCAATGAGCAGTTCTTC. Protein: CASRPPPQGIGGARGNEQFF.

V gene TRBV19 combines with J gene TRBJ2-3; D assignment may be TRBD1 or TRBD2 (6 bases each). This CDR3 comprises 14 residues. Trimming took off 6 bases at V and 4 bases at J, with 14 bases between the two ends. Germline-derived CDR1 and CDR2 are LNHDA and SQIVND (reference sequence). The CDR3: CASRTGAFPDTQYF. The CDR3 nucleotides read TGTGCCAGTAGGACGGGGGCCTTCCCAGATACGCAGTATTTT.

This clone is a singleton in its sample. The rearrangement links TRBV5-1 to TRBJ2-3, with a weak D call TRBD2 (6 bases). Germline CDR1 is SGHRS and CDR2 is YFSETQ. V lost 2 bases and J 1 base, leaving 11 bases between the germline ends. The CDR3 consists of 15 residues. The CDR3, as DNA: TGCGCCAGCAGCTTACGGGGGATCCGCACAGATACGCAGTATTTT. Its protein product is CASSLRGIRTDTQYF.

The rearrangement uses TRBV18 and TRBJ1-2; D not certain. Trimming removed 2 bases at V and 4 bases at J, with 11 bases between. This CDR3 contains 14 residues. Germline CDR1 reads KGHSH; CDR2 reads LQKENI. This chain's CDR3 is CASSPDSGSYGYTF. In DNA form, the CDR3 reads TGTGCCAGCTCACCAGATTCCGGGAGCTATGGCTACACCTTC.

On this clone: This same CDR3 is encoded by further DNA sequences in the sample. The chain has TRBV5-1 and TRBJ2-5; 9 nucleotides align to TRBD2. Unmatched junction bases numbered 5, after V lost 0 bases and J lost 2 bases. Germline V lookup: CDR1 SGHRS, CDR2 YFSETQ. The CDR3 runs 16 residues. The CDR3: CASSLGLAGPQETQYF. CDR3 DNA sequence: TGCGCCAGCAGCTTGGGGCTAGCGGGGCCACAAGAGACCCAGTACTTC. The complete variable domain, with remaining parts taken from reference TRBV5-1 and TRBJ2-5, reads KAGVTQTPRYLIKTRGQQVTLSCSPISGHRSVSWYQQTPGQGLQFLFEYFSETQRNKGNFPGRFSGRQFSNSRSEMNVSTLELGDSALYLCASSLGLAGPQETQYFGPGTRLLVL.

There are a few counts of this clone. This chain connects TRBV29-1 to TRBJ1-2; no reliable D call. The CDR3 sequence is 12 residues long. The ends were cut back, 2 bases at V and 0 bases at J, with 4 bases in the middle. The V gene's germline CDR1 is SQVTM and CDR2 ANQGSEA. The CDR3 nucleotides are TGCAGCGTTGAACTACCTAACTATGGCTACACCTTC. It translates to CSVELPNYGYTF. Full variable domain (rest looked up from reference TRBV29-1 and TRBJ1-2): SAVISQKPSRDICQRGTSLTIQCQVDSQVTMMFWYRQQPGQSLTLIATANQGSEATYESGFVIDKFPISRPNLTFSTLTVSNMSPEDSSIYLCSVELPNYGYTFGSGTRLTVV.